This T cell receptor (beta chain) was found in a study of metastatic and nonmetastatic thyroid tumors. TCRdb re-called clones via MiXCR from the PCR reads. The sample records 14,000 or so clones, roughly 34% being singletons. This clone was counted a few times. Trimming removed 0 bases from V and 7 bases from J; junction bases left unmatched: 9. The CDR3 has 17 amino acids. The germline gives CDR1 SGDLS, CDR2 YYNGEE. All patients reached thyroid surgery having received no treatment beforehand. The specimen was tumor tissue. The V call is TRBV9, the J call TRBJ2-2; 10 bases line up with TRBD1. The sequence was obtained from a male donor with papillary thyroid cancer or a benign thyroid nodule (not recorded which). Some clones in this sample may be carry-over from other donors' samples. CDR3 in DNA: TGTGCCAGCAGCGTAGAAAGGACAGGGGGACTGGACGGGGAGCTGTTTTTT. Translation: CASSVERTGGLDGELFF.